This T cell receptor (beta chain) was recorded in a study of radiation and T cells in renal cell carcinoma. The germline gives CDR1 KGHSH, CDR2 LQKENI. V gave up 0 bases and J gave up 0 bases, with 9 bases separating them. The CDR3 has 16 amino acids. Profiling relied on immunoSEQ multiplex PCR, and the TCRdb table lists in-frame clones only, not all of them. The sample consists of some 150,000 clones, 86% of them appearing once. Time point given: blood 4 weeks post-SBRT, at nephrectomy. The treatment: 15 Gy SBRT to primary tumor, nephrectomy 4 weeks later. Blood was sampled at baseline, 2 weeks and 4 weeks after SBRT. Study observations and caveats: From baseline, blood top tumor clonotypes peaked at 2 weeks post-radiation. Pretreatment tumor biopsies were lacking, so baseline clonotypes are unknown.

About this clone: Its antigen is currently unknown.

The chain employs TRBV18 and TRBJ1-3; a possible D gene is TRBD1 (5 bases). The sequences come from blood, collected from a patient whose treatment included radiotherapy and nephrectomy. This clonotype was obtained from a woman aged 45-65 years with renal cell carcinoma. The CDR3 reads CASSPPGPASGNTIYF. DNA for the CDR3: TGTGCCAGCTCACCACCGGGACCGGCCTCTGGAAACACCATATATTTT.